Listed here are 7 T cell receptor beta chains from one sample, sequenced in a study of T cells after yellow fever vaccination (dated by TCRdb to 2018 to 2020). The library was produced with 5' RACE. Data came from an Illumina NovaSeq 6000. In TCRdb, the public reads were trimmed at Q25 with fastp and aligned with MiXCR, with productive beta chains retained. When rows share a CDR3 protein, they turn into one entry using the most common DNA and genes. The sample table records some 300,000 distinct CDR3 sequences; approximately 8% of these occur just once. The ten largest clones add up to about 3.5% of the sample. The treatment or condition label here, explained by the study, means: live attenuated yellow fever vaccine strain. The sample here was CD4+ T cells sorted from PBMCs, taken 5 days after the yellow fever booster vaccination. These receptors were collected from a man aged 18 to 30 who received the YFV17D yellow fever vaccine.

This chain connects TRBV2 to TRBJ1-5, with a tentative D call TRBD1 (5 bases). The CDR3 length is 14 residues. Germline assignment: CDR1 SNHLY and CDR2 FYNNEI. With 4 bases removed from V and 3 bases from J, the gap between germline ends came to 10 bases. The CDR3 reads CASSARDHNQPQHF. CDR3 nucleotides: TGTGCCAGCAGTGCCCGGGACCACAATCAGCCCCAGCATTTT.

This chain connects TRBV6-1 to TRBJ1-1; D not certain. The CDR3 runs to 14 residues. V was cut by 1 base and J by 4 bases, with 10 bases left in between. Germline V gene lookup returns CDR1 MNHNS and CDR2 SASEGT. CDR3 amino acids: CASSEVPRSTEAFF. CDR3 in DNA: TGTGCCAGCAGTGAAGTCCCGAGGAGCACTGAAGCTTTCTTT.

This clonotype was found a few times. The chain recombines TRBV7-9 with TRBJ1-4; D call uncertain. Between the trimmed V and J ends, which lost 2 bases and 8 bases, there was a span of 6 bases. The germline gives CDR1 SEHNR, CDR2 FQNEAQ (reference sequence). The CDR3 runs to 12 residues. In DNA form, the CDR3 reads TGTGCCAGCAGCTTACTACCCGAAAAACTGTTTTTT. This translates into CASSLLPEKLFF.

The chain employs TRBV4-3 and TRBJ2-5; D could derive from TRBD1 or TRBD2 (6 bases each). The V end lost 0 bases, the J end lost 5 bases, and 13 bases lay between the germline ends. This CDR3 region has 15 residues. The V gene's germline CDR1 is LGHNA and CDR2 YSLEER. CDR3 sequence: CASSQERQGRETQYF. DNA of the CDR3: TGCGCCAGCAGCCAAGAGCGGCAGGGGAGGGAGACCCAGTACTTC.

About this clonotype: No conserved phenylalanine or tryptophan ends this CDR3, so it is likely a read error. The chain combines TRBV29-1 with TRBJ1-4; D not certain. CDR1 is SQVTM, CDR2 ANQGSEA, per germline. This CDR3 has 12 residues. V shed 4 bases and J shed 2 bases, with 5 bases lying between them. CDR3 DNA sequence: TGCAGCGTTGGGACCACTAATGAAAAACTGTTTTCT. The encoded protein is CSVGTTNEKLFS.

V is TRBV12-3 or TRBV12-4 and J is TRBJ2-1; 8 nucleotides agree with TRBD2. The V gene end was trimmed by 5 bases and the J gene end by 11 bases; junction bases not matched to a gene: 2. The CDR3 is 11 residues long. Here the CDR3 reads CASSRTSQQFF. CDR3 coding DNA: TGTGCCAGCAGTCGGACTAGCCAGCAGTTCTTC.

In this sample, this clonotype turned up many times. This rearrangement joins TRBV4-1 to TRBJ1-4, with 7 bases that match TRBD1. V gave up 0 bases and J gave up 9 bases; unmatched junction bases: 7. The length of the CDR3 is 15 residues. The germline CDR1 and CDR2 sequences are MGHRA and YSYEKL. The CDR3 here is CASSQEAGGSQKLFF. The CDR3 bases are TGCGCCAGCAGCCAAGAAGCAGGGGGTTCGCAAAAACTGTTTTTT.